This TCR beta chain derives from a study of blood T cell repertoires in COVID-19. Study at large: COVID-19 samples from acute and convalescent phases originated in the United States, Italy and Spain. Sources were T cells, B-cell-depleted T cells, or PBMCs; the material itself was cDNA or gDNA.

This clone was recorded once. Original processing methods: How many nucleated cells were present was estimated from reference gene primer amplification. Generated by immunoSEQ multiplex PCR, the TCRdb table keeps only in-frame clones and is missing some. Clonal size and the V and J genes are those of that table, whereas D and trimming came from the DNA. This table holds around 120,000 clones, approximately 90% found once. Losses at the gene ends were 5 bases for V and 8 bases for J; bases not matched to a gene: 14. The germline gives CDR1 SGHAT, CDR2 FQNNGV. CDR3 length: 16 residues. The source of this sequence is a human donor with active COVID-19. The donor label of this sample is uncertain. The chain joins TRBV11-2 to TRBJ2-3; 9 nucleotides align to TRBD2. Input material: peripheral blood. This chain's CDR3 is CASSASGERTIITQYF. The DNA for the CDR3 is TGTGCCAGCAGCGCTAGCGGGGAACGGACCATAATTACGCAGTATTTT. The entire variable domain, with the rest obtained from reference TRBV11-2 and TRBJ2-3, is as follows: EAGVAQSPRYKIIEKRQSVAFWCNPISGHATLYWYQQILGQGPKLLIQFQNNGVVDDSQLPKDRFSAERLKGVDSTLKIQPAKLEDSAVYLCASSASGERTIITQYFGPGTRLTVL.